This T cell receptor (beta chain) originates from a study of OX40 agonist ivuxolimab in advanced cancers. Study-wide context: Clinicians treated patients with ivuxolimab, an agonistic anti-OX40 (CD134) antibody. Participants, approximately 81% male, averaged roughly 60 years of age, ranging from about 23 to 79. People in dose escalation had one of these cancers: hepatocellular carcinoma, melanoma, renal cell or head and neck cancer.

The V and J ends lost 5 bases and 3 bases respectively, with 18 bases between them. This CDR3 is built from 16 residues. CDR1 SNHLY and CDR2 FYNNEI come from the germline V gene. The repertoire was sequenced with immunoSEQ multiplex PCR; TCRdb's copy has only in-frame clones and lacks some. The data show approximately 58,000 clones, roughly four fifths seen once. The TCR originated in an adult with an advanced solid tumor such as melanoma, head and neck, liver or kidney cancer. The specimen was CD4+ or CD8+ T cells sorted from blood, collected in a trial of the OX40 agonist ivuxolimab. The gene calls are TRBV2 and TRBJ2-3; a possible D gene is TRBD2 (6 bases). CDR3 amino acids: CASSSLAGTGTDTQYF. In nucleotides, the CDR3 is TGTGCCAGCAGTTCCTTGGCGGGAACGGGGACAGATACGCAGTATTTT.